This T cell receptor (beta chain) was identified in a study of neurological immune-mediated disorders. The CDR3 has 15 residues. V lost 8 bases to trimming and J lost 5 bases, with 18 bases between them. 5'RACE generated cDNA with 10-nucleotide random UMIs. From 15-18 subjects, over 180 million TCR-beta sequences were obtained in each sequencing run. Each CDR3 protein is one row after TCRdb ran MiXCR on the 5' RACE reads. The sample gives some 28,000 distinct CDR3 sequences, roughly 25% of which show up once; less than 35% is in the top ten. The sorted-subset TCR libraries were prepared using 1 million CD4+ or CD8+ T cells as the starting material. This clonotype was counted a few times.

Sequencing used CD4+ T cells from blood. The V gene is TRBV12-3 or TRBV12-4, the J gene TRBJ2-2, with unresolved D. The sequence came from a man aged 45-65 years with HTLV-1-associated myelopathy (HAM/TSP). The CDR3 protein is CASAIARAATGELFF. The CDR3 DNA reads TGTGCCAGCGCAATTGCTAGAGCCGCGACCGGGGAGCTGTTTTTT.